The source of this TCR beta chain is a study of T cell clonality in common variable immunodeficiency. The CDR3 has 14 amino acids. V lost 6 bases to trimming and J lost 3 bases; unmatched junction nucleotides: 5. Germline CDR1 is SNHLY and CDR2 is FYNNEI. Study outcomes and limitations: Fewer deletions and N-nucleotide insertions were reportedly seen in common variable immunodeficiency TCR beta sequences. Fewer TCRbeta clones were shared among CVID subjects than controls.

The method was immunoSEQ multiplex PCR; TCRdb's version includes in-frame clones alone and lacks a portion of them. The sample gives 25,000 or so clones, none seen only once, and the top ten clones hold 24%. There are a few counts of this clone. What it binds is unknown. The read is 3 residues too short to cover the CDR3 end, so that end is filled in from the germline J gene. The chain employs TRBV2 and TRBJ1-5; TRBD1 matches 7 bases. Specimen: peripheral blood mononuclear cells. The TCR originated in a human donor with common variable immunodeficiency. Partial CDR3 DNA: TGTGCCAGCAGCGCAGACAGGGTCAATCAGCCC. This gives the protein CASSADRVNQP. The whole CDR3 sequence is CASSADRVNQPQHF.